A selection of T cell receptor beta chains follows, all from one sample in a study of metastatic and nonmetastatic thyroid tumors. TCRdb reassembled clones from the PCR reads with MiXCR. Of over 70,000 clones in the sample, less than 20% are singletons; the top ten hold about 13%. The sequenced sample consisted of blood. The receptors were gathered from a female donor with papillary thyroid cancer or a benign thyroid nodule (not recorded which). Some clones in this sample may be carry-over from other donors' samples. The conserved cysteine and the conserved F or W are not part of the CDR3 here. The order of the fields is D gene, V gene, J gene, CDR3 protein. A D gene is named only where the DNA matches it firmly.

d_call: TRBD2
v_call: TRBV5-1
j_call: TRBJ2-3
cdr3_aa: ASSYLLAVVGGNTDTQY

d_call: TRBD2
v_call: TRBV29-1
j_call: TRBJ2-1
cdr3_aa: SGGTSGPEFGQF

d_call: -
v_call: TRBV10-2
j_call: TRBJ2-2
cdr3_aa: ASSESMGGTGELF

d_call: -
v_call: TRBV6-1
j_call: TRBJ2-2
cdr3_aa: ASSETDRYTGELF

d_call: -
v_call: TRBV9
j_call: TRBJ2-7
cdr3_aa: ASSVGGNYEQY

d_call: -
v_call: TRBV20-1
j_call: TRBJ2-1
cdr3_aa: SARVGPKKGDEQF

d_call: TRBD2
v_call: TRBV30
j_call: TRBJ2-5
cdr3_aa: AWSPGGGRQTQY

d_call: -
v_call: TRBV9
j_call: TRBJ2-7
cdr3_aa: ASSVLDGTYEQY

d_call: -
v_call: TRBV27
j_call: TRBJ2-2
cdr3_aa: ASSFPGATGELF

d_call: TRBD1
v_call: TRBV7-9
j_call: TRBJ2-5
cdr3_aa: ASSSWDREETQY

d_call: -
v_call: TRBV6-1
j_call: TRBJ2-7
cdr3_aa: ASSFPDSYEQY

d_call: TRBD1
v_call: TRBV11-1
j_call: TRBJ2-7
cdr3_aa: ASRQGPGGEQY

d_call: -
v_call: TRBV9
j_call: TRBJ1-2
cdr3_aa: ASSLRRVGGFYGYT

d_call: TRBD2
v_call: TRBV6-2/TRBV6-3
j_call: TRBJ2-3
cdr3_aa: ASSYSGLAGLPGIDTQY

d_call: TRBD2
v_call: TRBV6-1
j_call: TRBJ2-3
cdr3_aa: ASRGGSGRPTDTQY

d_call: -
v_call: TRBV30
j_call: TRBJ1-6
cdr3_aa: AWSVRDNTPLH

d_call: -
v_call: TRBV20-1
j_call: TRBJ2-5
cdr3_aa: SANTQY

d_call: -
v_call: TRBV4-1
j_call: TRBJ2-6
cdr3_aa: ASSQDRGGVLT

d_call: TRBD2
v_call: TRBV7-2
j_call: TRBJ2-1
cdr3_aa: ASTRGLAGDEQF

d_call: -
v_call: TRBV9
j_call: TRBJ1-1
cdr3_aa: ASSKGSTEAF